The present entry profiles one T cell receptor beta chain with its context. Its specificity is unknown. The assay was immunoSEQ multiplex PCR, and TCRdb's table has in-frame clones only and misses some. Of about 240,000 clones in the sample, approximately 86% were seen once. This record comes from a study of cytomegalovirus exposure and HLA in healthy donors. Study background: The roughly 120 validation repertoires matched the 650 to 850 first-cohort repertoires in platform, a later analysis reported.

The CDR3 spans 16 residues. Germline V CDR1 and CDR2: SEHNR, FQNEAQ (reference sequence). V shed 5 bases and J shed 5 bases, with 19 bases lying between them. The study's findings and limits: In vitro assays verified that a few CMV-associated chains recognized CMV antigens specifically. Rarity held for most TCR sequences, but there were some public TCRs that occurred in many donors. According to the study, 150 to 200 TCR beta chains were cytomegalovirus-associated.

Specimen: PBMCs. The clonotype was recovered from a woman in her thirties in good health and CMV-seropositive. The chain is built from TRBV7-9 and TRBJ2-1, with D possibly matching TRBD1 (6 bases). The CDR3 region has the DNA TGTGCCAGCAGCCCTAGGGGGACGGAACCCCACAATGAGCAGTTCTTC. Its translation: CASSPRGTEPHNEQFF.